These 22 T cell receptor beta chains were sequenced from one sample in a study of response to subunit inactivated influenza vaccine. From the RT-PCR reads, TCRdb called clonotypes with MiXCR, one entry per CDR3 protein. Among 500,000 to 700,000 distinct CDR3 sequences, under 25% were seen once, and the ten largest hold about 3%. These data were also filed under a second study, of T cells expressing NK-cell markers. That source adds: Scientists made TCR beta cDNA using 5'RACE template switching with UMIs.

The sample in question was CD4+ T cells sorted from PBMCs, obtained 12 days after vaccination. These TCRs come from a man between 45 and 60 years old who received an inactivated influenza vaccine.

The chain joins TRBV29-1 to TRBJ2-1; the match to TRBD2 covers 9 bases. The V gene end was trimmed by 4 bases and the J gene end by 0 bases; junction bases not matched to a gene: 7. Germline-derived CDR1 and CDR2 are SQVTM and ANQGSEA. CDR3 size: 16 residues. CDR3 sequence reads: CSVVTSGSRSYNEQFF. The CDR3 nucleotides are TGCAGCGTTGTGACTAGCGGCTCCCGCTCCTACAATGAGCAGTTCTTC.

The chain links TRBV6-1 to TRBJ2-2; tentative D call: TRBD1 (6 bases). Between the trimmed V and J ends, which lost 6 bases and 1 base, there was a span of 9 bases. Germline CDR1 and CDR2: MNHNS and SASEGT. This CDR3 is built from 14 residues. CDR3 amino acids: CASRTGMNTGELFF. The CDR3 nucleotides are TGTGCCAGCAGAACAGGGATGAACACCGGGGAGCTGTTTTTT.

The chain uses TRBV30 and TRBJ1-1, with D possibly being TRBD1 (5 bases). The V gene lost 1 base and the J gene lost 4 bases, with 10 bases spanning the gap. Per the germline V gene, CDR1 is GTSNPN and CDR2 is SVGIG (reference sequence). CDR3 size: 13 residues. CDR3 nucleotides: TGTGCCTGGAGTGGACAGACAAGCACTGAAGCTTTCTTT. Translated, it gives CAWSGQTSTEAFF.

In its sample, this clonotype was seen many times. The chain combines TRBV19 with TRBJ2-2, with 12 bases aligning to TRBD2. Trimming cost V 4 bases and J 8 bases; bases outside gene matches: 8. Germline V gene data show CDR1 as LNHDA and CDR2 as SQIVND (reference sequence). The CDR3 runs to 16 residues. CDR3 loop: CASSTVGTSGRGELFF. The CDR3 nucleotides are TGTGCCAGTAGTACTGTTGGGACTAGCGGGCGTGGGGAGCTGTTTTTT.

The chain employs TRBV20-1 and TRBJ2-5, with a tentative D call TRBD2 (5 bases). The length of the CDR3 is 14 residues. Trimming cost V 5 bases and J 4 bases, with 17 bases left between them. Looked up from germline, CDR1 is DFQATT and CDR2 is SNEGSKA (reference sequence). The CDR3 loop reads CSAPPTALAETQYF. The CDR3 nucleotides are TGCAGTGCTCCGCCGACGGCCCTAGCAGAGACCCAGTACTTC.

This clonotype came up a few times. The J gene is TRBJ2-2, the V gene TRBV19, with 10 positions matching TRBD2. Germline loops: CDR1 LNHDA, CDR2 SQIVND (reference sequence). Unmatched junction bases numbered 4, after V lost 6 bases and J lost 6 bases. The CDR3 is made up of 14 amino acids. CDR3 residues: CASRSSGGSGELFF. DNA of the CDR3: TGTGCCAGTAGGAGTAGCGGGGGGTCCGGGGAGCTGTTTTTT.

This clonotype was seen a few times. This chain uses TRBV3-1 with TRBJ2-7, with 11 positions matching TRBD2. Looked up from germline, CDR1 is LGHDT and CDR2 is YNNKEL (reference sequence). The CDR3 covers 13 residues. V dropped 5 bases and J dropped 6; count of bases not matched to a gene: 3. The CDR3 reads CASSAGTSGEQYF. The DNA of the CDR3 is TGTGCCAGCAGCGCCGGGACTAGCGGCGAGCAGTACTTC.

This clonotype was counted between two and nine times. The chain couples TRBV15 to TRBJ2-1; D call uncertain. The germline V gene has CDR1 LNHNV and CDR2 YYDKDF (reference sequence). The length of the CDR3 is 13 residues. Trimming stripped 5 bases from V and 0 bases from J, with 5 bases between. CDR3: CATSPRSYNEQFF. CDR3 coding DNA: TGTGCCACCAGCCCCCGCTCCTACAATGAGCAGTTCTTC. The full variable domain, its missing parts supplied by reference TRBV15 and TRBJ2-1, is DAMVIQNPRYQVTQFGKPVTLSCSQTLNHNVMYWYQQKSSQAPKLLFHYYDKDFNNEADTPDNFQSRRPNTSFCFLDIRSPGLGDTAMYLCATSPRSYNEQFFGPGTRLTVL.

This chain links TRBV7-2 with TRBJ1-6; D gene ambiguous. V dropped 6 bases and J dropped 10 bases, with 10 bases sitting between them. The CDR3 consists of 12 residues. The germline V gene has CDR1 SGHTA and CDR2 FQGNSA. CDR3 region: CASRALQSPLHF. The CDR3 DNA sequence: TGTGCCAGCAGGGCACTTCAGTCACCCCTCCACTTT.

The genes are TRBV20-1 and TRBJ1-5, with D uncertain. The V end was cut by 6 bases, the J end by 2 bases, with 11 bases between. The CDR3 sequence is 13 residues long. From germline, CDR1 is DFQATT and CDR2 SNEGSKA (reference sequence). CDR3 protein: CSAWESGNQPQHF. The DNA of the CDR3 is TGCAGTGCCTGGGAAAGTGGCAATCAGCCCCAGCATTTT.

The gene calls are TRBV12-3 or TRBV12-4 and TRBJ2-5; a possible D gene is TRBD1 (6 bases). Between the trimmed V and J ends, which lost 5 bases and 2 bases, there was a span of 15 bases. The CDR3 extends over 15 amino acids. The CDR3, as DNA: TGTGCCAGCAGTGGAAGGACAGCACAACAAGAGACCCAGTACTTC. It is translated as CASSGRTAQQETQYF.

The CDR3 coding sequence is TGTGCCAGCAGCAGAGGACAGGGGCCCACAGATACGCAGTATTTT. Translation: CASSRGQGPTDTQYF. This rearrangement joins TRBV16 to TRBJ2-3, with 9 positions matching TRBD1. The V gene's germline CDR1 is KGHSY and CDR2 FQNENV. J was trimmed by 2 bases and V by 5 bases; bases with no gene match: 5. This CDR3 contains 15 residues. The entire variable domain, with the rest obtained from reference TRBV16 and TRBJ2-3, is as follows: GEEVAQTPKHLVRGEGQKAKLYCAPIKGHSYVFWYQQVLKNEFKFLISFQNENVFDETGMPKERFSAKCLPNSPCSLEIQATKLEDSAVYFCASSRGQGPTDTQYFGPGTRLTVL.

This chain links TRBV12-3 or TRBV12-4 with TRBJ1-3; 8 bases are a match to TRBD1. This CDR3 region has 15 residues. With V trimmed by 6 bases and J by 6 bases, 10 bases remained unmatched. The CDR3: CASRRIADRVNTIYF. The CDR3 nucleotides are TGTGCCAGCAGACGGATTGCGGACAGGGTAAACACCATATATTTT.

A few counts support this clonotype. The gene calls are TRBV4-1 and TRBJ2-5; D remains ambiguous. Germline CDR1 MGHRA, CDR2 YSYEKL. The germline V and J ends were trimmed by 1 base and 2 bases, with 11 bases remaining between them. This CDR3 spans 15 amino acids. The CDR3 here is CASSQVSSRQETQYF. For the CDR3, the DNA is TGCGCCAGCAGCCAAGTCTCCAGTAGACAAGAGACCCAGTACTTC.

This clonotype has at least ten counts. This chain connects TRBV6-2 or TRBV6-3 to TRBJ1-1; D is ambiguous. The CDR3 is made up of 14 amino acids. V was pared by 5 bases and J by 1 base, with 11 bases between. Germline V gene lookup returns CDR1 MNHEY and CDR2 SVGEGT. CDR3 nucleotide sequence: TGTGCCAGCAGTCGACACCTCTGGAACACTGAAGCTTTCTTT. Its translation is CASSRHLWNTEAFF.

V usage is TRBV20-1 and J usage is TRBJ2-1, with 8 bases lining up with TRBD2. CDR1 and CDR2 (germline): DFQATT, SNEGSKA (reference sequence). Trimming took 1 base from V and 2 from J; bases not matched to a gene: 4. The CDR3 runs 15 residues. The CDR3 bases are TGCAGTGCTAGAGTTAGGCGGGAGGCCTACAATGAGCAGTTCTTC. It yields the protein CSARVRREAYNEQFF.

This sequence joins TRBV18 and TRBJ1-3; D is unclear. This CDR3 is 15 amino acids long. V was pared by 2 bases and J by 1 base, with 9 bases between. The germline CDR1 and CDR2 sequences are KGHSH and LQKENI. The CDR3 bases are TGTGCCAGCTCACCATTGGCGGGGTCTGGAAACACCATATATTTT. Residues: CASSPLAGSGNTIYF.

This clonotype was picked up a small number of times. This sequence joins TRBV30 and TRBJ1-2; D uncertain. V dropped 4 bases and J dropped 7 bases, with 13 bases sitting between them. This CDR3 spans 12 amino acids. Germline V gives CDR1 GTSNPN, CDR2 SVGIG (reference sequence). The CDR3 DNA is TGTGCCTGGAAATGGGGTCAGCGTGGCTACACCTTC. This encodes CAWKWGQRGYTF. Filled out from reference TRBV30 and TRBJ1-2, the complete variable domain reads SQTIHQWPATLVQPVGSPLSLECTVEGTSNPNLYWYRQAAGRGLQLLFYSVGIGQISSEVPQNLSASRPQDRQFILSSKKLLLSDSGFYLCAWKWGQRGYTFGSGTRLTVV.

This chain connects TRBV10-3 to TRBJ2-5; 8 bases match TRBD2. Germline V CDR1 and CDR2: ENHRY, SYGVKD. This CDR3 contains 13 residues. With 0 bases clipped from V and 8 bases from J, the junction kept 2 bases outside the gene matches. CDR3 protein: CAISESLAGTQYF. For the CDR3, the DNA is TGTGCCATCAGTGAGTCCCTAGCGGGTACCCAGTACTTC.

This chain links TRBV24-1 with TRBJ1-2; D is unclear. V lost 5 bases and J 8 bases, leaving 8 bases between the germline ends. Germline CDR1 reads KGHDR; CDR2 reads SFDVKD. The CDR3 loop spans 11 amino acids. Here the CDR3 reads CATSADEGYTF. Written as DNA, the CDR3 is TGTGCCACCAGTGCCGACGAGGGCTACACCTTC.

This clonotype was found once. The rearrangement links TRBV2 to TRBJ2-3; perhaps TRBD2 as D (6 bases). Germline loops: CDR1 SNHLY, CDR2 FYNNEI. The CDR3 sequence is 14 residues long. V lost 5 bases to trimming and J lost 1 base, with 10 bases between them. CDR3 sequence (DNA): TGTGCCAGCAGTTGGAGACTAGGCACAGATACGCAGTATTTT. Amino acids: CASSWRLGTDTQYF.

This clonotype has a count of ten or more. The chain combines TRBV4-1 with TRBJ1-1; the D is unclear. CDR3 length equals 14 residues. Trimming took 1 base from V and 6 from J, leaving 12 bases between them. From germline, CDR1 is MGHRA and CDR2 YSYEKL. CDR3 bases: TGCGCCAGCAGCCAAGGGGGTTTTGTGGCTGAAGCTTTCTTT. The encoded protein is CASSQGGFVAEAFF.